This T cell receptor (beta chain) comes out of a study of control samples from healthy donors and cancer patients. Some clones are missing from TCRdb's copy, which holds only in-frame ones; the method was immunoSEQ multiplex PCR. The sample contains 130,000 or so clones, more than 75% of which appear only once. The CDR3 loop spans 15 amino acids. In germline, CDR1 is MGHDK, CDR2 SYGVNS. V shed 4 bases, J shed 4 bases, and the junction held 7 bases outside the gene matches. This chain uses TRBV25-1 with TRBJ2-5; the match to TRBD2 covers 9 bases. The material sequenced was blood. This clonotype was sampled from a man aged 60 to 69 in good health. This CDR3 is CASSAWRGGAETQYF. For the CDR3, the DNA is TGTGCCAGCAGTGCCTGGCGGGGGGGCGCAGAGACCCAGTACTTC.